These 17 T cell receptor beta chains came from one sample sequenced in a study of cytomegalovirus exposure and HLA in healthy donors. Produced via immunoSEQ multiplex PCR; TCRdb's table is partial and in-frame only. The sample comprises roughly 300,000 clones, 87% of which are singletons, and over 1% rests with the top ten. Material: PBMCs. Every receptor here comes from a woman aged 25-40 years in good health and CMV-seropositive.

The chain recombines TRBV6-1 with TRBJ1-2; D call uncertain. Germline V gene sequence: CDR1 MNHNS, CDR2 SASEGT. The CDR3 is made up of 14 amino acids. V was clipped by 5 bases and J by 0 bases, with 10 bases between them. Here the CDR3 reads CASSPAISNYGYTF. The DNA for the CDR3 is TGTGCCAGCAGTCCAGCCATATCTAACTATGGCTACACCTTC.

The chain links TRBV7-3 to TRBJ2-1, with TRBD2 identical over 15 bases. V was clipped by 5 bases and J by 6 bases; unmatched bases: 8. Looked up from germline, CDR1 is SGHTA and CDR2 is FQGTGA. This CDR3 region has 17 residues. This CDR3 reads CASSTGLAGGPGNEQFF. The CDR3 DNA sequence: TGTGCCAGCAGCACCGGACTAGCGGGGGGGCCAGGCAATGAGCAGTTCTTC.

The V gene is TRBV5-1, the J gene TRBJ1-5, with D hard to call. Germline values: CDR1 SGHRS, CDR2 YFSETQ. V was shortened by 0 bases and J by 4 bases, with 11 bases between the two germline ends. CDR3 size: 15 residues. For the CDR3, the DNA is TGCGCCAGCAGCTTGGCCCCGGGAGGAAATCAGCCCCAGCATTTT. This translates into CASSLAPGGNQPQHF.

The chain joins TRBV23-1 to TRBJ1-5; TRBD1 might be the D (6 bases). TRBV23-1 is labeled an ORF, and its function is uncertain. This CDR3 is 17 amino acids long. Trimming shortened V by 8 bases and J by 2 bases, and 22 bases separated the two germline ends. Here the CDR3 reads CASLGWDKKVGNQPQHF. The CDR3 DNA sequence: TGCGCCAGCCTGGGGTGGGACAAAAAGGTAGGCAATCAGCCCCAGCATTTT.

The V and J genes are TRBV4-2 and TRBJ2-5, with TRBD2 identical over 9 bases. CDR3 length equals 20 residues. Germline CDR1 reads LGHNA; CDR2 reads YNFKEQ. V shed 4 bases, J shed 0 bases, and the junction held 18 bases outside the gene matches. This chain's CDR3 is CASSPKGGGFRLADQETQYF. CDR3 bases: TGTGCCAGCAGCCCTAAGGGGGGTGGGTTCAGACTAGCGGACCAAGAGACCCAGTACTTC.

The chain couples TRBV18 to TRBJ2-4; no definite D call. CDR1 KGHSH and CDR2 LQKENI come from the germline V gene. The CDR3 extends over 14 amino acids. V lost 3 bases to trimming and J lost 8 bases, with 14 bases between them. For the CDR3, the DNA is TGTGCCAGCTCACCGCCATCCTTCCCCCACATTCAGTACTTC. As protein: CASSPPSFPHIQYF. The full variable domain, rest sourced from reference TRBV18 and TRBJ2-4, is NAGVMQNPRHLVRRRGQEARLRCSPMKGHSHVYWYRQLPEEGLKFMVYLQKENIIDESGMPKERFSAEFPKEGPSILRIQQVVRGDSAAYFCASSPPSFPHIQYFGAGTRLSVL.

This sequence joins TRBV28 and TRBJ1-1; D call uncertain. The V gene lost 1 base and the J gene lost 2 bases, with 14 bases spanning the gap. The CDR3 loop spans 16 amino acids. Germline CDR1 and CDR2: MDHEN and SYDVKM. The CDR3 DNA reads as TGTGCCAGCAGTTTATCGTACCGCAGTCATAACACTGAAGCTTTCTTT. Its translation is CASSLSYRSHNTEAFF.

V is TRBV28 and J is TRBJ1-5; possibly TRBD1 for D (5 bases). The germline gives CDR1 MDHEN, CDR2 SYDVKM. Trimming stripped 8 bases from V and 6 bases from J, with 14 bases between. The CDR3 covers 13 residues. The CDR3 region is CASGRWGPQPQHF. CDR3 nucleotides: TGTGCCAGCGGGCGTTGGGGACCTCAGCCCCAGCATTTT.

The chain combines TRBV5-4 with TRBJ1-5; weak D call: TRBD1 (5 bases). V gave up 4 bases and J gave up 8 bases, with 10 bases separating them. This CDR3 contains 12 residues. CDR1 is SGHNT, CDR2 YYREEE, per germline (reference sequence). The CDR3, as DNA: TGTGCCAGCAGCCGGGGGGGGGAGCCCCAGCATTTT. It yields the protein CASSRGGEPQHF.

This clone was detected once. The J gene is TRBJ1-5, the V gene TRBV6-5; D gene uncertain. The ends were cut back, 0 bases at V and 0 bases at J, with 6 bases in the middle. Germline values: CDR1 MNHEY, CDR2 SVGAGI. This CDR3 has 15 residues. CDR3 in DNA: TGTGCCAGCAGTTACTCGCGATATAGCAATCAGCCCCAGCATTTT. Amino acids: CASSYSRYSNQPQHF.

DNA for the CDR3: TGTGCCAGCAGTGCGGGACTAGCGTTGCAAACCGGGGAGCTGTTTTTT. As protein: CASSAGLALQTGELFF. The rearrangement links TRBV27 to TRBJ2-2; 10 bases agree with TRBD2. With V trimmed by 5 bases and J by 5 bases, 8 bases remained unmatched. The germline V gene has CDR1 MNHEY and CDR2 SMNVEV (reference sequence). CDR3 size: 16 residues.

The chain recombines TRBV9 with TRBJ2-7; 7 bases agree with TRBD2. The J segment lost 4 bases and the V segment lost 0 bases, leaving 4 bases of the junction unmatched. The CDR3 sequence is 14 residues long. CDR1 SGDLS and CDR2 YYNGEE come from the germline V gene. The CDR3 sequence: CASSVAGGGYEQYF. For the CDR3, the DNA is TGTGCCAGCAGCGTAGCTGGCGGGGGTTACGAGCAGTACTTC.

The V and J genes are TRBV18 and TRBJ2-5; 7 bases are shared with TRBD2. There are 13 residues in the CDR3. Germline-derived CDR1 and CDR2 are KGHSH and LQKENI. J lost 3 bases, V lost 4 bases, and 2 bases had no gene match. The CDR3 loop reads CASSQGLKETQYF. CDR3 in DNA: TGTGCCAGCTCACAGGGACTAAAAGAGACCCAGTACTTC.

This rearrangement joins TRBV4-1 to TRBJ1-2, with 10 bases fitting TRBD1. V lost 2 bases, J lost 7 bases, and 7 bases stayed unmatched. CDR3 length: 15 amino acids. CDR1 is MGHRA, CDR2 YSYEKL, per germline. Here the CDR3 reads CASSQFRDRGSGYTF. CDR3 bases: TGCGCCAGCAGCCAATTCCGGGACAGGGGTAGTGGCTACACCTTC.

This chain joins TRBV28 and TRBJ1-1; TRBD1 matches at 7 bases. Germline V gives CDR1 MDHEN, CDR2 SYDVKM. V was pared by 7 bases and J by 2 bases, with 4 bases of the junction left unmatched. CDR3 length: 13 residues. CDR3 bases: TGTGCCAGCACAGGGGGTCTAAACACTGAAGCTTTCTTT. It codes for CASTGGLNTEAFF.

The J gene is TRBJ2-1, the V gene TRBV28; 9 positions match TRBD1. Germline values: CDR1 MDHEN, CDR2 SYDVKM. V lost 5 bases and J lost 7; bases outside the gene matches: 6. The length of the CDR3 is 14 residues. CDR3 loop: CASSPQGAHNEQFF. The CDR3 DNA sequence: TGTGCCAGCAGTCCACAGGGGGCTCATAATGAGCAGTTCTTC.

The chain uses TRBV2 and TRBJ1-6; D gene uncertain. The CDR3 contains 15 residues. Germline CDR1 and CDR2: SNHLY and FYNNEI. Between the trimmed V and J ends, which lost 2 bases and 5 bases, there was a span of 10 bases. The CDR3 loop is CASSEYDTDNSPLHF. The CDR3 DNA reads TGTGCCAGCAGTGAATACGACACCGATAATTCACCCCTCCACTTT.